The 15 T cell receptor beta chains below come from one sample, sequenced in a study of cytomegalovirus exposure and HLA in healthy donors. The study ran its PCR with 60 Vbeta and 13 Jbeta primers. Clones were read by immunoSEQ multiplex PCR, and TCRdb kept only the in-frame ones, dropping some. Of 110,000 to 150,000 clones listed, over 70% are singletons. Sequenced input: PBMCs. These receptors originate from a man younger than 35 in good health and CMV-seronegative.

This chain connects TRBV9 to TRBJ2-7, with 8 nucleotides matching TRBD1. With V trimmed by 4 bases and J by 2 bases, 5 bases remained unmatched. The V gene's germline CDR1 is SGDLS and CDR2 YYNGEE. The CDR3 runs 14 residues. The CDR3: CASSPPDRAYEQYF. CDR3 bases: TGTGCCAGCAGCCCACCGGACAGGGCCTACGAGCAGTACTTC.

The rearrangement links TRBV2 to TRBJ2-7; D may be TRBD2 (5 bases). V lost 9 bases, J lost 1 base, and 10 bases lay in between. CDR3 length: 12 amino acids. Germline CDR1 is SNHLY and CDR2 is FYNNEI. The DNA for the CDR3 is TGTGCCAGTGGCCCGGGGTCCTACGAGCAGTACTTC. It codes for CASGPGSYEQYF.

This clone has a single count. This rearrangement joins TRBV2 to TRBJ1-2; 12 bases fit TRBD1. Germline values: CDR1 SNHLY, CDR2 FYNNEI. This CDR3 comprises 16 residues. The trim removed 5 bases at V and 7 bases at J, leaving 11 bases unmatched. The CDR3 DNA reads TGTGCCAGCAGTTCCGGGACAGGGGGCATCATGGGTGGCTACACCTTC. This codes for CASSSGTGGIMGGYTF.

The chain links TRBV7-2 to TRBJ2-7; 12 nucleotides agree with TRBD2. The CDR3 covers 14 residues. Germline V lookup: CDR1 SGHTA, CDR2 FQGNSA. V lost 5 bases to trimming and J lost 2 bases; unmatched junction nucleotides: 1. The CDR3 nucleotides read TGTGCCAGCAGCCGACTAGCGGGAGCCTACGAGCAGTACTTC. This encodes CASSRLAGAYEQYF.

The chain couples TRBV7-2 to TRBJ1-2; no clear D gene. CDR1 is SGHTA and CDR2 is FQGNSA in the germline V gene. The CDR3 totals 13 residues. V gave up 5 bases and J gave up 8 bases, with 15 bases separating them. In DNA, the CDR3 is TGTGCCAGCAGCCAAAATAGAGGAGGGGGCTACACCTTC. This sequence encodes CASSQNRGGGYTF.

The chain recombines TRBV4-3 with TRBJ2-1, with TRBD1 matching 12 bases. V trimming: 3 bases; J trimming: 7 bases; junction bases outside the gene matches: 10. Germline assignment: CDR1 LGHNA and CDR2 YSLEER. The CDR3 consists of 17 residues. The CDR3 nucleotides are TGCGCCAGCAGCCATCTGAGCTGGGACAGGGGGCGGAATGAGCAGTTCTTC. It codes for CASSHLSWDRGRNEQFF.

The chain recombines TRBV19 with TRBJ1-2; D is perhaps TRBD1 (5 bases). V was cut by 8 bases and J by 2 bases, with 9 bases left in between. The CDR3 runs to 12 residues. The germline gives CDR1 LNHDA, CDR2 SQIVND (reference sequence). The CDR3 here is CASGTGNYGYTF. Written as DNA, the CDR3 is TGTGCCAGTGGGACTGGAAACTATGGCTACACCTTC.

In regard to this clone: This sample also contains other DNA sequences that code for the same CDR3. V usage is TRBV19 and J usage is TRBJ2-2; the match to TRBD2 covers 8 bases. Germline CDR1 is LNHDA and CDR2 is SQIVND (reference sequence). V lost 3 bases to trimming and J lost 1 base; unmatched junction nucleotides: 1. The CDR3 is 15 amino acids. The CDR3 DNA is TGTGCCAGTAGTATTAGCGGGGTGAACACCGGGGAGCTGTTTTTT. Translated: CASSISGVNTGELFF.

The chain links TRBV7-2 to TRBJ1-1, with a weak D call TRBD1 (5 bases). V was clipped by 5 bases and J by 5 bases, with 15 bases between them. CDR3 length equals 14 residues. CDR1 and CDR2 (germline): SGHTA, FQGNSA. The CDR3: CASSVRRERTEAFF. CDR3 bases: TGTGCCAGCAGCGTCCGCAGGGAAAGGACTGAAGCTTTCTTT.

This clone occurred a few times. The CDR3 DNA reads TGCGCCAGCAAGGAGGAGTCCTATAATTCACCCCTCCACTTT. This translates into CASKEESYNSPLHF. The chain recombines TRBV5-1 with TRBJ1-6, with no clear D. This CDR3 is 14 amino acids long. The V end lost 6 bases, the J end lost 1 base, and 8 bases lay between the germline ends. CDR1 is SGHRS and CDR2 is YFSETQ in the germline V gene.

The chain has TRBV30 and TRBJ2-1; 8 bases align to TRBD2. Germline V CDR1 and CDR2: GTSNPN, SVGIG (reference sequence). V was pared by 3 bases and J by 6 bases, with 10 bases of the junction left unmatched. This CDR3 comprises 15 residues. In DNA form, the CDR3 reads TGTGCCTGGAGCCCCGGAGCGGGGGTTAGCAATGAGCAGTTCTTC. It encodes CAWSPGAGVSNEQFF. The variable domain in full, with the rest retrieved from reference TRBV30 and TRBJ2-1, is SQTIHQWPATLVQPVGSPLSLECTVEGTSNPNLYWYRQAAGRGLQLLFYSVGIGQISSEVPQNLSASRPQDRQFILSSKKLLLSDSGFYLCAWSPGAGVSNEQFFGPGTRLTVL.

The rearrangement links TRBV7-2 to TRBJ1-3; D is perhaps TRBD1 (6 bases). Trimming pared 4 bases from V and 0 bases from J, leaving 13 bases between. There are 16 residues in the CDR3. CDR1 is SGHTA and CDR2 is FQGNSA in the germline V gene. CDR3 in DNA: TGTGCCAGCAGCTCGGACAGCGAGAACTCTGGAAACACCATATATTTT. The encoded protein is CASSSDSENSGNTIYF.

This clone was counted a few times. V and J are TRBV20-1 and TRBJ1-1; D ambiguous. Looked up from germline, CDR1 is DFQATT and CDR2 is SNEGSKA (reference sequence). The ends were cut back, 4 bases at V and 1 base at J, with 4 bases in the middle. CDR3 size: 11 residues. CDR3 loop: CSATKNTEAFF. The CDR3 DNA reads TGCAGTGCTACTAAGAACACTGAAGCTTTCTTT.

The rearrangement uses TRBV19 and TRBJ1-6; 7 nucleotides match TRBD1. V lost 3 bases and J lost 7; bases outside the gene matches: 12. Germline CDR1 reads LNHDA; CDR2 reads SQIVND (reference sequence). This CDR3 is built from 17 residues. The CDR3 DNA follows: TGTGCCAGTAGTATGGCCGGACCGGGACAGAAAAATTCACCCCTCCACTTT. Protein product: CASSMAGPGQKNSPLHF. Full variable domain (rest looked up from reference TRBV19 and TRBJ1-6): DGGITQSPKYLFRKEGQNVTLSCEQNLNHDAMYWYRQDPGQGLRLIYYSQIVNDFQKGDIAEGYSVSREKKESFPLTVTSAQKNPTAFYLCASSMAGPGQKNSPLHFGNGTRLTVT.

The chain is built from TRBV12-5 and TRBJ2-2, with D possibly matching TRBD2 (6 bases). This CDR3 contains 15 residues. Germline V CDR1 and CDR2: LGHNT, FRNRAP. V was clipped by 1 base and J by 0 bases, with 6 bases between them. The CDR3 sequence is CASGLGGANTGELFF. In DNA, the CDR3 is TGTGCTAGTGGTTTGGGGGGGGCGAACACCGGGGAGCTGTTTTTT.